The present entry profiles one T cell receptor (beta chain) with its context. At least ten counts were recorded for this clonotype. Its antigen specificity is not known. Within one base of it there is no much larger clone, and no base qualities were kept. This record comes from a study of Graves' ophthalmopathy and Graves' hyperthyroidism (dated by TCRdb to the late 2010s). A note on the overall study: Peripheral blood was collected at initial diagnosis, before any treatment. Once sampling was done, hyperthyroidism patients were given methimazole at a starting dose of 30 mg daily, while ophthalmopathy patients were given high-dose intravenous methylprednisolone. In total, 120 to 150 blood samples were TCR-sequenced: approximately 40 ophthalmopathy, some 75 hyperthyroidism and approximately 17 hyperthyroidism-to-ophthalmopathy patients. In a handful of hyperthyroidism patients, the T-cell repertoire of thyroid tissue was compared with the T-cell repertoire of blood. For training and testing, the roughly 100 patients in the discovery cohort were randomly divided in a 7:3 ratio. The study used signatures of the TCR beta repertoire to tell Graves' ophthalmopathy apart from Graves' hyperthyroidism and to predict which patients would progress to ophthalmopathy. To explore V-J signatures that separate ophthalmopathy from hyperthyroidism, a discovery set of approximately 100 patients was enrolled, consisting of about 45 with ophthalmopathy and roughly 57 with stable hyperthyroidism. The independent validation cohort included roughly 19 hyperthyroidism patients plus 17 patients who later progressed from hyperthyroidism to ophthalmopathy.

Broad study findings and their caveats: In validation, the model predicted ophthalmopathy progression with roughly 68% sensitivity and 72.22% specificity; roughly 11 predicted patients were CT-confirmed with GO in a median of around 6 months. In cross-validation, the 13-signature model distinguished ophthalmopathy from stable hyperthyroidism with around 90% sensitivity and around 81% specificity, while in the test set the corresponding values were about 80% and 75%. Among expanded thyroid clonotypes with frequency above 0.001, most also showed up in blood, which suggests that blood repertoires may reflect the thyroid immune response. No statistical method was used to set the sample size in advance, and the investigators knew which group each participant was assigned to.

For repertoire sequencing, TCR beta CDR3 regions were amplified from RNA transcripts. The first round of RT-PCR was done with HTBI primers and the Qiagen OneStep RT-PCR kit, and was followed by a second round of multiplex PCR, then size selection and purification. The libraries underwent paired-end sequencing with 100 bp reads on an Illumina HiSeq2000. Concerning the study's data processing: Reads were processed with SOAPnuke, discarding reads with adapters, uncalled bases, mean Phred below 15, or no exact constant-primer or identifier match. High-quality paired reads were merged with COPE v1.2.5. Unique nucleotide sequences were defined as clonotypes and aligned to IMGT TRB V, D and J references using MiTCR v1.1. Analysis was restricted to V-J combinations with a frequency above 0.0001, which covered roughly 99% of repertoires. For each V-J combination, a TCR clonal expansion and chaos score was defined as F50 clonal expansion divided by the chaos observed in the TCRdist matrix. Welch's t-statistics and random forest were used to reduce the features to 10 to 15 V-J combinations, which were then used as input to a naive Bayes classifier. The Morisita-Horn index was used to measure how similar the thyroid and blood repertoires were. The public reads were quality trimmed at Q25 with fastp and then assembled into clones with MiXCR by TCRdb, keeping productive beta chains. Identical CDR3 protein sequences are pooled into one entry, listed with their most common genes and DNA. These V and J calls originate from TCRdb's pipeline instead of the authors' own analysis. The sample table shows almost 400,000 distinct CDR3 sequences, and around 19% are seen once. Around 1.4% of the sample belongs to the ten largest clones.

Patients with ophthalmopathy had moderately to severely active disease, with a Clinical Activity Score of 3 or more, a NOSPECS grade of 4 or more, and a disease duration of less than 3 months. Patients with other autoimmune diseases, uncontrolled infections, pregnancy or lactation were excluded. Diagnosis was based on clinical symptoms, serum thyroxine, TRAb, thyroid ultrasound and orbital computed tomography. PBMCs were isolated from about 9.2 ml of fresh peripheral blood by Ficoll-Paque density gradient centrifugation. Total RNA was extracted using Trizol reagent, and RNA quality was checked on an Agilent 2100 Bioanalyzer. From the germline V gene, CDR1 is SGHDN and CDR2 is FVKESK. Counted from cysteine to phenylalanine, this CDR3 has 15 amino acids. Only the CDR3 part of the read is kept: 45 bases, read in frame from the first base. V trim: 1 base; J trim: 2 bases; unmatched bases: 5.

Sequenced: peripheral blood. The chain links TRBV14 with TRBJ2-7; the central 7 bases match TRBD1. This clonotype was sampled from a woman younger than 30 with Graves' ophthalmopathy. Donor details come from another sample of the same person, matched by shared clones. The CDR3 here reads CASSQVTGYTYEQYF. The DNA sequence is given as TGTGCCAGCAGCCAAGTGACAGGGTATACCTACGAGCAGTACTTC.